This T cell receptor beta chain was recorded in a study of a mutant IDH1 vaccine in newly diagnosed glioma. Study background: Vaccines were begun 4-6 weeks after radiotherapy alone, or with temozolomide cycles. Among treated patients, about 62% were male and about 40% female, and mean age was about 40 years.

This clone was recorded once. Its target is unknown. Time point meaning: week 35, safety follow-up. In the vaccine, a single dose held 300 ug of the mutant IDH1 20-mer peptide, along with topical imiquimod. This CDR3 comprises 15 residues. The ends were cut back, 0 bases at V and 3 bases at J, with 13 bases in the middle. Germline V gene lookup returns CDR1 SGDLS and CDR2 YYNGEE. Using immunoSEQ multiplex PCR, the repertoire was profiled, and TCRdb retains in-frame clones only, with some absent. The sample records just under 70,000 clones, roughly 83% being singletons. The sequencing here drew on PBMCs, taken from a glioma patient whose treatment included an IDH1 peptide vaccine. The sequence derives from a young man with glioma. The gene calls are TRBV9 and TRBJ2-7; D is tentatively TRBD1 or TRBD2 (5 bases each). The CDR3 region has the DNA TGTGCCAGCAGCGTAGGAGGGGCGAGGGGCTACGAGCAGTACTTC. As protein: CASSVGGARGYEQYF.